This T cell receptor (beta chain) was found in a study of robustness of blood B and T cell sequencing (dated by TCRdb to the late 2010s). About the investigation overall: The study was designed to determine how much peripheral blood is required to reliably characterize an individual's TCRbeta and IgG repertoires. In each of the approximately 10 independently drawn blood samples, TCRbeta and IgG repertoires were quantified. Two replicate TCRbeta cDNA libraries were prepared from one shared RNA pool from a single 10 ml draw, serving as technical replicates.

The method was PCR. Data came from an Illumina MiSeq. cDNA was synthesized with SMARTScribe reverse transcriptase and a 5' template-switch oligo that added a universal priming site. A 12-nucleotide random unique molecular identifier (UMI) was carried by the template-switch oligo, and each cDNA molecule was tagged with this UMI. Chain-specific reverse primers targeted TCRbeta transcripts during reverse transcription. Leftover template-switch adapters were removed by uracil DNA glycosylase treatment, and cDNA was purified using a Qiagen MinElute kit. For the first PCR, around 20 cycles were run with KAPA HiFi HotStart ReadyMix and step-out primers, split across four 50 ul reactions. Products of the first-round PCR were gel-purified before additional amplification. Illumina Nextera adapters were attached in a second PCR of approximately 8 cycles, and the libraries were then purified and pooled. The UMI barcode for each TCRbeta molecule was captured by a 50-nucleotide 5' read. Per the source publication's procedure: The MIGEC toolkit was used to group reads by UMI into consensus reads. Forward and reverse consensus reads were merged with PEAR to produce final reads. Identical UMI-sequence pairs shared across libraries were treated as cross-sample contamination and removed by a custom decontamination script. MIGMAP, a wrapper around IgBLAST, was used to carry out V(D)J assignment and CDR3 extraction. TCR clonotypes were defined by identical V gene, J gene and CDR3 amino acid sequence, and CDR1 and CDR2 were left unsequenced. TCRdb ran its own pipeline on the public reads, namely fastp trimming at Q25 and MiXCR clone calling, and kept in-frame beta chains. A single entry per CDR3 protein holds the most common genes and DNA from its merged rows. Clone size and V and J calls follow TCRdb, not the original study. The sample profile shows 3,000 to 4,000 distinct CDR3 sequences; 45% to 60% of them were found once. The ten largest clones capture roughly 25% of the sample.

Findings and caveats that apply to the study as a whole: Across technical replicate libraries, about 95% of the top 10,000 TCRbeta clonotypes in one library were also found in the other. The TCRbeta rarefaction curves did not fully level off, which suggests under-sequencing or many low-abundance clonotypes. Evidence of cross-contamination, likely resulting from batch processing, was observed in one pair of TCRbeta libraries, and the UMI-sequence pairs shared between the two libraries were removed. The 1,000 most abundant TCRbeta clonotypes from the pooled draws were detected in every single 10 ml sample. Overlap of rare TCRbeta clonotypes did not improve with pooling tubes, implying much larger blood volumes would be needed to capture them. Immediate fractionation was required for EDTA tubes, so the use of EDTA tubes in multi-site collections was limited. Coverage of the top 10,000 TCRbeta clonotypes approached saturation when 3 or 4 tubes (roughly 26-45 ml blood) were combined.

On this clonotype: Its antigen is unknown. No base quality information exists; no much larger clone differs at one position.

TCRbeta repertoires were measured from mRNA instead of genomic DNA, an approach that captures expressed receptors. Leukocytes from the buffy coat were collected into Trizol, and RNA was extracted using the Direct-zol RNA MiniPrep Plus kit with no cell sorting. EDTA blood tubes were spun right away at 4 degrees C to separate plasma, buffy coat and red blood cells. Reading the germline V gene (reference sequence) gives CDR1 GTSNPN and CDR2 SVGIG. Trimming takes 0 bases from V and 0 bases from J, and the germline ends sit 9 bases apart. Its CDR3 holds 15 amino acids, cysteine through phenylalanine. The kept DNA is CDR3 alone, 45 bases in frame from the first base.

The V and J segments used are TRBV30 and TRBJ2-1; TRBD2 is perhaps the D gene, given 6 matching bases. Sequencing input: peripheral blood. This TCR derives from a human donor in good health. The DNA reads TGTGCCTGGAGTGTTGGAGGGAGCTCCTACAATGAGCAGTTCTTC. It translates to CAWSVGGSSYNEQFF.